Shown below are 24 T cell receptor beta chains from a single sample sequenced in a study of tissue T cells after allogeneic stem cell transplantation. Profiled with immunoSEQ multiplex PCR; TCRdb holds only in-frame clones, not every one. This sample has over 45,000 clones; around 66% occur once, and the top ten carry around 0.52%. The sequencing sample was made of sorted cells pooled from one or two spleens. The receptors shown here come from a pool of C57BL/6 mice in good health.

A remark on this clone: The gene names here belong to mouse. The CDR3 end lies 1 residue beyond the end of the read and is filled in from the germline J gene. The chain employs TRBV12-1 and TRBJ2-7; 7 bases align to TRBD2. The V gene end was trimmed by 2 bases and the J gene end by 5 bases; junction bases not matched to a gene: 5. The CDR3 has 13 amino acids. Germline V gene lookup returns CDR1 SGHSN and CDR2 HYEKVE. The chain's CDR3 is CASSPWWGDEQYF. The CDR3 DNA, read in part, is TGTGCCAGCTCTCCCTGGTGGGGGGATGAACAGTAC.

This clone was seen once. Any gene name here is a mouse gene name. The observed sequence ends 1 residue before the CDR3 terminus, with the missing tail filled in from the germline J gene. This chain links TRBV19 with TRBJ2-1, with TRBD1 matching 10 bases. CDR1 is FNHDT, CDR2 SITEND, per germline (reference sequence). The CDR3 spans 13 residues. J gave up 4 bases and V 7 bases, and 2 bases lay outside the gene matches. The CDR3 protein is CASGQGVYAEQFF. CDR3 DNA, as far as it was read: TGTGCCAGCGGACAGGGGGTATATGCTGAGCAGTTC.

With respect to this clone: The genes are named according to mouse. Sequencing ends 1 residue short of the CDR3 end; the germline J gene provides the rest. The V gene is TRBV2, the J gene TRBJ2-5; D uncertain. There are 12 residues in the CDR3. V lost 1 base, J lost 4 bases, and 3 bases lay in between. Germline V gene lookup returns CDR1 LGHNA and CDR2 YSYQKL. Here the CDR3 reads CASSQVEDTQYF. The covered CDR3 bases are TGTGCCAGCAGCCAAGTAGAAGACACCCAGTAC.

Comment on this clone: Mouse germline and gene names are used. The read ends 1 residue before the CDR3 terminus; that terminus is restored from the germline J gene. The chain combines TRBV13-2 with TRBJ2-4; 9 nucleotides line up with TRBD2. CDR1 is NNHNN and CDR2 is SYGAGS in the germline V gene (reference sequence). This CDR3 spans 14 amino acids. The J segment lost 4 bases and the V segment lost 5 bases, leaving 5 bases of the junction unmatched. CDR3 protein: CASGVSGGENTLYF. The sequenced part of the CDR3 DNA is TGTGCCAGCGGGGTCTCTGGGGGGGAAAACACCTTGTAC.

As regards this clone: Mouse names are used for the genes. The observed sequence ends 1 residue before the CDR3 terminus, with the missing tail filled in from the germline J gene. At the DNA level, this CDR3 is encoded by other sequences in the same sample as well. This rearrangement joins TRBV15 to TRBJ2-5; no firm D call. Germline loops: CDR1 SGHND, CDR2 FRSKSL. Deletions cut 3 bases from V and 1 base from J, with 8 bases between. The CDR3 is 14 residues long. CDR3 bases read: TGTGCCAGCAGTTTTGGAGGTTACCAAGACACCCAGTAC. Protein sequence: CASSFGGYQDTQY. The entire CDR3 sequence reads CASSFGGYQDTQYF.

Comment on this clone: Mouse names are used for the genes. Coverage ceases 1 residue before the CDR3 finishes, and the germline J gene fills in the end. This chain joins TRBV13-2 and TRBJ1-3; the D gene is possibly TRBD1 (5 bases). Trimming left V 0 bases short and J 0 bases short, with 10 bases between. The CDR3 is 16 residues long. Germline CDR1 is NNHNN and CDR2 is SYGAGS (reference sequence). CDR3 sequence: CASGDAGTSSGNTLYF. Partial CDR3 DNA: TGTGCCAGCGGTGATGCCGGGACCTCTTCTGGAAATACGCTCTAT.

Turning to this clone: Mouse names are used for the genes. The read ends 1 residue before the CDR3 terminus; that terminus is restored from the germline J gene. The same CDR3 arises from other DNA sequences in this sample as well. This sequence joins TRBV4 and TRBJ1-1; the D gene is possibly TRBD1 (6 bases). Germline-derived CDR1 and CDR2 are LGHDT and YNNKQL (reference sequence). This CDR3 has 13 residues. Trimming removed 4 bases from V and 1 base from J, with 7 bases in between. The CDR3 loop reads CASSLQGNTEVFF. CDR3 DNA (partial): TGTGCCAGCAGCTTACAGGGAAACACAGAAGTCTTC.

As concerns this clone: Each gene name is a mouse one. The sequenced part of the CDR3 DNA is TGTGCCAGCGGTGAGGGGGGGGTGGGGAATTCGCCCCTCTAC. Its translation: CASGEGGVGNSPLY. The whole CDR3 sequence is CASGEGGVGNSPLYF. The chain couples TRBV13-2 to TRBJ1-6, with a weak D call TRBD1 (5 bases). The CDR3 goes on 1 residue after the read ends, and that part is filled in from the germline J gene. TRBJ1-6 is labeled an ORF, and its function is uncertain. This CDR3 has 15 residues. The V end was cut by 2 bases, the J end by 7 bases, with 13 bases between. Germline values: CDR1 NNHNN, CDR2 SYGAGS (reference sequence).

A note on this clone: The genes are named according to mouse. The read ends 1 residue before the CDR3 terminus; that terminus is restored from the germline J gene. The chain joins TRBV16 to TRBJ2-2; D ambiguous. There are 13 residues in the CDR3. V lost 0 bases to trimming and J lost 5 bases, with 4 bases between them. Germline V gene lookup returns CDR1 SGHSA and CDR2 FRNQAP. The covered CDR3 bases are TGTGCAAGCAGCTTAGAGGGGACCGGGCAGCTCTAC. Its protein product is CASSLEGTGQLY. The whole CDR3 protein is CASSLEGTGQLYF.

Regarding this clone: Gene names follow the mouse nomenclature. The observed sequence ends 1 residue before the CDR3 terminus, with the missing tail filled in from the germline J gene. The J gene is TRBJ1-3, the V gene TRBV5, with a possible D match to TRBD1 (6 bases). This CDR3 contains 14 residues. Germline V gene lookup returns CDR1 LGHNA and CDR2 YNLKQL (reference sequence). Trimming cost V 5 bases and J 0 bases, with 8 bases left between them. The CDR3 bases that were read are TGTGCCAGCAGCAGACAGGTTTCTGGAAATACGCTCTAT. It encodes CASSRQVSGNTLY. The CDR3 in its entirety is CASSRQVSGNTLYF.

As regards this clone: Gene names are the mouse ones. Incomplete CDR3 DNA: TGTGCCAGCAGCCCCTCCCCCTCCTATGAACAGTAC. Translating it yields CASSPSPSYEQY. The whole CDR3 is CASSPSPSYEQYF. This sequence joins TRBV5 and TRBJ2-7; D is unresolved. Coverage ceases 1 residue before the CDR3 finishes, and the germline J gene fills in the end. The V and J ends lost 4 bases and 0 bases respectively, with 7 bases between them. The CDR3 consists of 13 residues. Germline CDR1 LGHNA, CDR2 YNLKQL (reference sequence).

Remarks on this clone: Gene names follow the mouse nomenclature. The read falls 1 residue short of the CDR3 end, and the missing part is taken from the germline J gene. V and J are TRBV13-2 and TRBJ2-7, with D possibly matching TRBD1 (6 bases). The CDR3 runs to 12 residues. The ends were cut back, 5 bases at V and 7 bases at J, with 13 bases in the middle. CDR1 is NNHNN, CDR2 SYGAGS, per germline (reference sequence). Here the CDR3 reads CASGHREGEQYF. CDR3 DNA, as far as it was read: TGTGCCAGCGGCCACAGGGAGGGAGAACAGTAC.

This clone has only a few counts. Germline and genes: mouse. The CDR3 end falls 1 residue outside the read, so it is completed with the germline J gene. The chain carries TRBV13-2 and TRBJ1-3; D gene unclear. Per germline, CDR1 NNHNN and CDR2 SYGAGS (reference sequence). The V end lost 0 bases, the J end lost 4 bases, and 5 bases lay between the germline ends. The CDR3 is made up of 13 amino acids. CDR3 amino acids: CASGDARGNTLYF. The CDR3 DNA, read in part, is TGTGCCAGCGGTGATGCCAGGGGAAATACGCTCTAT.

Comments on this clone: Mouse names are used for the genes. Coverage ceases 1 residue before the CDR3 finishes, and the germline J gene fills in the end. The genes are TRBV3 and TRBJ1-3; the D gene is possibly TRBD1 (5 bases). Trimming cost V 1 base and J 2 bases, with 9 bases left between them. Germline CDR1 is SNHLY and CDR2 is FYNGKV (reference sequence). The CDR3 runs to 15 residues. The part of the CDR3 DNA that was read is TGTGCCAGCAGCTTAGAGGCCAGGGCTGGAAATACGCTCTAT. Protein sequence: CASSLEARAGNTLY. The complete CDR3 reads CASSLEARAGNTLYF.

In the case of this clone: Germline and genes: mouse. From the germline J gene comes the end of the CDR3, since the read stops 1 residue before it. The chain carries TRBV12-1 and TRBJ2-2, with 8 bases that match TRBD1. The CDR3 is 14 amino acids. CDR1 and CDR2 (germline): SGHSN, HYEKVE. V lost 2 bases to trimming and J lost 6 bases; unmatched junction nucleotides: 4. The CDR3: CASSQRTGPGQLYF. CDR3 DNA (partial): TGTGCCAGCTCTCAGAGGACAGGGCCCGGGCAGCTCTAC.

To note about this clone: The gene symbols are mouse symbols. The read ends 1 residue early relative to the CDR3; the germline J gene fills the gap. Distinct nucleotide sequences in the sample also encode this CDR3. The gene calls are TRBV3 and TRBJ2-5; 8 nucleotides match TRBD1. The CDR3 extends over 14 amino acids. Trimming removed 5 bases from V and 4 bases from J; junction bases left unmatched: 5. CDR1 is SNHLY, CDR2 FYNGKV, per germline (reference sequence). The CDR3 is CASSPTGGKDTQYF. The sequenced part of the CDR3 DNA is TGTGCCAGCAGCCCTACAGGGGGGAAAGACACCCAGTAC.

With respect to this clone: The genes are named according to mouse. The read ends 1 residue before the CDR3 terminus; that terminus is restored from the germline J gene. The chain combines TRBV3 with TRBJ2-7, with 9 bases that match TRBD2. Germline CDR1 is SNHLY and CDR2 is FYNGKV (reference sequence). Losses at the gene ends were 2 bases for V and 2 bases for J; bases not matched to a gene: 1. This CDR3 spans 14 amino acids. Incomplete CDR3 DNA: TGTGCCAGCAGCTTAAACTGGGGGGCCTATGAACAGTAC. As protein: CASSLNWGAYEQY. The whole CDR3 is CASSLNWGAYEQYF.

As for this clone: Gene names follow the mouse nomenclature. The read terminates 1 residue ahead of where the CDR3 ends, so the germline J gene completes it. V gene TRBV31 combines with J gene TRBJ2-4; 10 bases map to TRBD1. This CDR3 contains 14 residues. Germline V gene lookup returns CDR1 GKSSPN and CDR2 SITVG. V shed 0 bases, J shed 5 bases, and the junction held 2 bases outside the gene matches. The CDR3 bases that were read are TGTGCCTGGAGTCTATGGGACAGGGGAAACACCTTGTAC. This encodes CAWSLWDRGNTLY. The whole CDR3 reads CAWSLWDRGNTLYF.

Points on this clone: Each gene name is a mouse one. Read data end 1 residue before the CDR3 end; the end is taken from the germline J gene. The gene calls are TRBV3 and TRBJ2-4; D possibly corresponds to TRBD2 (6 bases). V was trimmed by 3 bases and J by 1 base, leaving 17 bases between them. Germline CDR1 SNHLY, CDR2 FYNGKV (reference sequence). The CDR3 totals 17 residues. The part of the CDR3 DNA that was read is TGTGCCAGCAGCTTCCTGGGGCGGGGCCGGGGTCAAAACACCTTGTAC. Amino acid sequence: CASSFLGRGRGQNTLY. The full CDR3 reads CASSFLGRGRGQNTLYF. Complete variable domain (other parts from reference TRBV3 and TRBJ2-4): GPKVLQIPSHQIIDMGQMVTLNCDPVSNHLYFYWYKQILGQQMEFLVNFYNGKVMEKSKLFKDQFSVERPDGSYFTLKIQPTALEDSAVYFCASSFLGRGRGQNTLYFGAGTRLSVL.

To note about this clone: Mouse names are used for the genes. The DNA ends 1 residue before the CDR3 does, and the rest of the CDR3 is filled in from the germline J gene. Other nucleotide sequences in the sample specify the same CDR3. This chain joins TRBV31 and TRBJ2-4; D may be TRBD2 (6 bases). The length of the CDR3 is 13 residues. Germline V gene data show CDR1 as GKSSPN and CDR2 as SITVG. The V end was cut by 3 bases, the J end by 3 bases, with 10 bases between. Here the CDR3 reads CAWSGDSQNTLYF. The sequenced part of the CDR3 DNA is TGTGCCTGGAGCGGGGACTCGCAAAACACCTTGTAC.

Concerning this clone itself: Germline and genes here are mouse. The sequenced fragment ends 1 residue before the CDR3 boundary, so the rest is inferred from the germline J gene. The gene calls are TRBV3 and TRBJ1-1; TRBD1 might be the D (6 bases). The CDR3 spans 14 residues. The V end lost 5 bases, the J end lost 4 bases, and 14 bases lay between the germline ends. From germline, CDR1 is SNHLY and CDR2 FYNGKV (reference sequence). The part of the CDR3 DNA that was read is TGTGCCAGCAGCCTCCGGGACACCGGCACAGAAGTCTTC. It encodes CASSLRDTGTEVF. The CDR3, in full, reads CASSLRDTGTEVFF.

As concerns this clone: Genes and germline are mouse. The read terminates 1 residue before the CDR3 end, so the remaining end is supplied by the germline J gene. The V and J genes are TRBV12-1 and TRBJ1-4; possible D gene TRBD1, 5 bases. This CDR3 is 14 amino acids long. Germline loops: CDR1 SGHSN, CDR2 HYEKVE. V dropped 2 bases and J dropped 2 bases, with 8 bases sitting between them. The sequenced part of the CDR3 DNA is TGTGCCAGCTCTCCTCGACAGTCCAACGAAAGATTATTT. Its translation is CASSPRQSNERLF. The whole CDR3 sequence is CASSPRQSNERLFF. The full variable domain, completed using reference TRBV12-1 and TRBJ1-4, is DSGVVQSPRHIIKEKGGRSVLTCIPISGHSNVVWYQQTLGKELKFLIQHYEKVERDKGFLPSRFSVQQFDDYHSEMNMSALELEDSAMYFCASSPRQSNERLFFGHGTKLSVL.

As to this clone: Mouse germline and gene names are used. The CDR3 end lies 1 residue beyond the end of the read and is filled in from the germline J gene. This rearrangement joins TRBV13-2 to TRBJ2-4; 8 bases align to TRBD2. Trimming cost V 0 bases and J 3 bases; bases outside gene matches: 6. CDR1 is NNHNN, CDR2 SYGAGS, per germline (reference sequence). The CDR3 runs 16 residues. The part of the CDR3 DNA that was read is TGTGCCAGCGGTGATGCAAGGGGGGGGCACCAAAACACCTTGTAC. Its protein is CASGDARGGHQNTLY. The CDR3 reads in full as CASGDARGGHQNTLYF.

In the case of this clone: The listed genes are named as in mouse. The read ends 1 residue shy of where the CDR3 ends; the end is completed using the germline J gene. Distinct nucleotide sequences in the sample also encode this CDR3. The chain has TRBV15 and TRBJ1-1; maybe TRBD1 (5 bases). The CDR3 totals 13 residues. CDR1 SGHND and CDR2 FRSKSL come from the germline V gene. With 2 bases removed from V and 1 base from J, the gap between germline ends came to 5 bases. The CDR3 DNA, read in part, is TGTGCCAGCAGTTTACAGGGGAACACAGAAGTCTTC. Its translation is CASSLQGNTEVF. The full CDR3 is CASSLQGNTEVFF.